Included here is one TCR beta chain sequence, with context. Its antigen is currently unknown. In germline, CDR1 is SGHRS, CDR2 YFSETQ. After removal of 1 base from V and 2 bases from J, the junction contained 3 bases not matched to a gene. The CDR3 is 15 residues long. The data belong to a study of CD8+ T cells in alopecia areata. The overall study: Oral tofacitinib (5 to 10 mg twice daily) was administered to treated patients.

TCR sequencing used cDNA made by reverse transcription of extracted RNA. Generated by immunoSEQ multiplex PCR, the TCRdb table keeps only in-frame clones and is missing some. The repertoire has around 61,000 clones, about half of them found once; the top ten carry roughly 15%. General observations from the study: Compared with mice, patients displayed less clear TCR sharing, possibly for HLA-related reasons. Normal scalp showed lower clonality than lesional scalp, especially alopecia totalis/universalis.

Sorting separated CD4+ and CD8+ T cells out of PBMCs. This rearrangement joins TRBV5-1 to TRBJ2-5, with 9 bases matching TRBD1. This TCR derives from a human donor with alopecia areata. Sequencing was performed on CD8+ T cells sorted from blood, taken at week 0. The CDR3 coding sequence is TGCGCCAGCAGCTTGCTCGGGACAGGGCAAGAGACCCAGTACTTC. This sequence encodes CASSLLGTGQETQYF.